Each of the 8 T cell receptor beta chains below was sequenced from the same sample in a study of cytomegalovirus exposure and HLA in healthy donors. Use of 60 Vbeta and 13 Jbeta primers characterized the PCR. Sequencing was performed with immunoSEQ multiplex PCR; in TCRdb, only in-frame clones are kept and a portion is missing. The table has about 130,000 clones, approximately 75% seen once. The source material was PBMCs. Receptors originate from a woman aged 40 to 50 in good health and CMV-seropositive.

The V and J genes are TRBV27 and TRBJ2-1; 11 positions match TRBD2. In germline, CDR1 is MNHEY, CDR2 SMNVEV (reference sequence). With 3 bases clipped from V and 5 bases from J, the junction kept 3 bases outside the gene matches. CDR3 length equals 15 residues. The CDR3 protein is CASSLGLAVHNEQFF. Here the CDR3 DNA reads TGTGCCAGCAGTTTGGGACTAGCGGTGCACAATGAGCAGTTCTTC.

This chain uses TRBV5-8 with TRBJ2-5; D is unclear. This CDR3 region has 17 residues. CDR1 SGHTS and CDR2 YDEGEE come from the germline V gene. The germline V and J ends were trimmed by 0 bases and 5 bases, with 20 bases remaining between them. The CDR3 DNA follows: TGTGCCAGCAGCTTGGTCGCGACTTACCCCCCTGGGGAGACCCAGTACTTC. This codes for CASSLVATYPPGETQYF.

The chain recombines TRBV7-3 with TRBJ2-3; D perhaps matches TRBD2 (6 bases). This CDR3 is built from 15 residues. V lost 6 bases to trimming and J lost 0 bases, with 13 bases between them. Germline V gives CDR1 SGHTA, CDR2 FQGTGA. For the CDR3, the DNA is TGTGCCAGCAGTGAGGGACTCGCTAGCACAGATACGCAGTATTTT. Protein product: CASSEGLASTDTQYF.

CDR3 bases: TGTGCCAGCAGCTTCCGGGCGGGAAACACAGATACGCAGTATTTT. Translation: CASSFRAGNTDTQYF. The chain uses TRBV5-4 and TRBJ2-3; D is perhaps TRBD2 (6 bases). Trimming shortened V by 2 bases and J by 2 bases, and 12 bases separated the two germline ends. Germline V gene lookup returns CDR1 SGHNT and CDR2 YYREEE (reference sequence). The length of the CDR3 is 15 residues.

The rearrangement joins TRBV2 to TRBJ2-7; 8 nucleotides agree with TRBD1. The CDR3 is made up of 13 amino acids. Germline CDR1 and CDR2: SNHLY and FYNNEI. J gave up 3 bases and V 6 bases, and 4 bases lay outside the gene matches. The CDR3 nucleotides are TGTGCCAGCAGCCCGGACAGGGTCTACGAGCAGTACTTC. Its protein is CASSPDRVYEQYF.

This chain connects TRBV6-1 to TRBJ2-3; D not resolved. The CDR3 contains 13 residues. V dropped 3 bases and J dropped 9 bases, with 13 bases sitting between them. Per germline, CDR1 MNHNS and CDR2 SASEGT. This CDR3 is CASSDPTLGTQYF. The CDR3, as DNA: TGTGCCAGCAGTGATCCTACACTGGGCACGCAGTATTTT.

This chain links TRBV28 with TRBJ2-3; 9 bases match TRBD2. With 8 bases clipped from V and 3 bases from J, the junction kept 9 bases outside the gene matches. The CDR3 consists of 15 residues. The germline V gene has CDR1 MDHEN and CDR2 SYDVKM. Written as DNA, the CDR3 is TGTGCCAGCTCATACCCCGGACTAGCGACAGATACGCAGTATTTT. Translation: CASSYPGLATDTQYF.

The chain carries TRBV5-1 and TRBJ1-1, with D possibly matching TRBD1 (5 bases). The CDR3 runs to 16 residues. Trimming took off 0 bases at V and 2 bases at J, with 14 bases between the two ends. Per germline, CDR1 SGHRS and CDR2 YFSETQ. The CDR3 bases are TGCGCCAGCAGCTTGGGTCAGGGAGGACTAAACACTGAAGCTTTCTTT. This sequence encodes CASSLGQGGLNTEAFF. The whole variable domain, remainder taken from reference TRBV5-1 and TRBJ1-1, is KAGVTQTPRYLIKTRGQQVTLSCSPISGHRSVSWYQQTPGQGLQFLFEYFSETQRNKGNFPGRFSGRQFSNSRSEMNVSTLELGDSALYLCASSLGQGGLNTEAFFGQGTRLTVV.